The source of this T cell receptor (beta chain) is a study of blood T cells in healthy people across ages. Findings and caveats of the study: Strong correlation existed between TCR beta diversity and naive T cell percentage.

Germline-derived CDR1 and CDR2 are SGHTA and FQGNSA. This CDR3 comprises 17 residues. V was shortened by 5 bases and J by 4 bases, with 18 bases between the two germline ends. As for this clonotype: Its antigen is unidentified.

Alongside a J-beta primer mix, a sample-barcoded 5' primer served in a second PCR lasting roughly 6 to 12 cycles. A template-switch adaptor that had 12 random nucleotides put a tag on each cDNA molecule. TCRdb ran MiXCR on the 5' RACE reads and lists one entry per CDR3 protein. This sample carries around 1.1 million distinct CDR3 sequences, roughly two fifths of them seen once, and the ten largest clones take around 13%. This chain uses TRBV7-2 with TRBJ1-6; D remains ambiguous. Input material: blood. This TCR was recovered from a man aged 18 to 29 in good health. The CDR3 sequence: CASSKDSPTAYNSPLHF. The DNA of the CDR3 is TGTGCCAGCAGCAAAGATTCCCCGACGGCTTATAATTCACCCCTCCACTTT.